Listed below are T cell receptor beta chains from one sample, sequenced in a study of high-grade serous ovarian cancer treatment subgroups. TCRdb keeps only in-frame clones here, not all; method: immunoSEQ multiplex PCR. Of about 6,600 clones in the sample, approximately 85% were seen once. Sequencing input: tumor tissue. The receptors were gathered from a human donor with high-grade serous ovarian cancer. Each CDR3 is given with its conserved first and last residue. Fields, in order: D gene, V gene, J gene, clone size, CDR3 protein, CDR3 DNA. D genes are given only for firm matches. Clone size appears in some rows only: once, few, many, or a class for an expanded clone.

D: TRBD1; V: TRBV6-1; J: TRBJ2-7; size: NA; CDR3: CASSVDQGAASYEQYF; DNA: TGTGCCAGCAGTGTAGATCAGGGGGCGGCGAGCTACGAGCAGTACTTC
D: NA; V: TRBV9; J: TRBJ2-1; size: NA; CDR3: CASSPRGGNEQFF; DNA: TGTGCCAGCAGCCCCAGGGGAGGAAATGAGCAGTTCTTC
D: NA; V: TRBV5-1; J: TRBJ2-1; size: NA; CDR3: CASSPPGLTYNEQFF; DNA: TGCGCCAGCAGCCCACCGGGACTTACCTACAATGAGCAGTTCTTC
D: NA; V: TRBV25-1; J: TRBJ1-5; size: NA; CDR3: CASSERGQPNQPQHF; DNA: TGTGCCAGCAGTGAACGGGGGCAGCCCAATCAGCCCCAGCATTTT
D: NA; V: TRBV19; J: TRBJ2-2; size: NA; CDR3: CASGTANTGELFF; DNA: TGTGCCAGCGGGACGGCGAACACCGGGGAGCTGTTTTTT
D: NA; V: TRBV27; J: TRBJ2-5; size: NA; CDR3: CASSPYAYQETQYF; DNA: TGTGCCAGCAGTCCTTACGCGTACCAAGAGACCCAGTACTTC
D: TRBD2; V: TRBV7-2; J: TRBJ2-1; size: once; CDR3: CASSWTTGTSGRPYNEQFF; DNA: TGTGCCAGCAGCTGGACAACCGGGACTAGCGGGAGACCCTACAATGAGCAGTTCTTC
D: NA; V: TRBV18; J: TRBJ1-4; size: NA; CDR3: CASSPLAGSGEKLFF; DNA: TGTGCCAGCTCACCACTGGCAGGGTCGGGTGAAAAACTGTTTTTT
D: NA; V: TRBV6-1; J: TRBJ2-6; size: NA; CDR3: CASSEAPGARGSGANVLTF; DNA: TGTGCCAGCAGTGAAGCCCCAGGGGCGAGGGGTTCTGGGGCCAACGTCCTGACTTTC
D: NA; V: TRBV6-1; J: TRBJ2-2; size: NA; CDR3: CASSEGDTGELFF; DNA: TGTGCCAGCAGTGAAGGGGACACCGGGGAGCTGTTTTTT
D: NA; V: TRBV7-2; J: TRBJ2-2; size: NA; CDR3: CASSFRNTGELFF; DNA: TGTGCCAGCAGCTTCCGGAACACCGGGGAGCTGTTTTTT
D: TRBD1; V: TRBV5-6; J: TRBJ2-1; size: NA; CDR3: CASSLRGQGARMEQFF; DNA: TGTGCCAGCAGCTTGCGGGGACAGGGGGCGCGTATGGAGCAGTTCTTC
D: NA; V: TRBV4-1; J: TRBJ1-2; size: NA; CDR3: CASSPWVGYGYTF; DNA: TGCGCCAGCAGCCCTTGGGTTGGCTATGGCTACACCTTC
D: NA; V: TRBV10-2; J: TRBJ1-5; size: large; CDR3: CASSESIANQPQHF; DNA: TGCGCCAGCAGTGAGTCGATAGCGAATCAGCCCCAGCATTTT
D: TRBD2; V: TRBV7-2; J: TRBJ2-5; size: NA; CDR3: CASSSGLADQETQYF; DNA: TGTGCCAGCAGCTCGGGACTAGCGGACCAAGAGACCCAGTACTTC
D: NA; V: TRBV28; J: TRBJ2-1; size: few; CDR3: CAGGRLDSYNEQFF; DNA: TGTGCCGGGGGTCGACTTGATTCCTACAATGAGCAGTTCTTC
D: TRBD1; V: TRBV5-1; J: TRBJ2-2; size: NA; CDR3: CASSSWRQGAVGELFF; DNA: TGCGCCAGCAGCTCCTGGAGGCAGGGGGCAGTCGGGGAGCTGTTTTTT
D: NA; V: TRBV19; J: TRBJ2-7; size: NA; CDR3: CASGPNFSYEQYF; DNA: TGTGCCAGCGGACCCAACTTCTCCTACGAGCAGTACTTC
D: NA; V: TRBV7-8; J: TRBJ1-1; size: few; CDR3: CASSRRDANTEAFF; DNA: TGTGCCAGCAGCCGAAGGGATGCCAACACTGAAGCTTTCTTT
D: TRBD2; V: TRBV5-8; J: TRBJ2-3; size: NA; CDR3: CASSLERLAGRGTQYF; DNA: TGTGCCAGCAGCTTGGAGAGGCTAGCGGGACGGGGTACGCAGTATTTT
D: NA; V: TRBV30; J: TRBJ2-7; size: NA; CDR3: CAWSRPGTPVSYEQYF; DNA: TGTGCCTGGAGTCGCCCGGGGACGCCGGTCTCCTACGAGCAGTACTTC
D: NA; V: TRBV18; J: TRBJ2-3; size: NA; CDR3: CASSPGLMDTQYF; DNA: TGTGCCAGCTCCCCGGGCCTGATGGATACGCAGTATTTT
D: NA; V: TRBV7-9; J: TRBJ2-7; size: once; CDR3: CASSHSSYEQYF; DNA: TGTGCCAGCAGCCATTCCTCCTACGAGCAGTACTTC
D: TRBD2; V: TRBV9; J: TRBJ2-7; size: NA; CDR3: CASSIGAGGPYEQYF; DNA: TGTGCCAGCAGCATAGGCGCGGGAGGGCCCTACGAGCAGTACTTC
D: TRBD2; V: TRBV9; J: TRBJ2-7; size: NA; CDR3: CASSGSGRRGEQYF; DNA: TGTGCCAGCAGCGGGAGCGGGAGGCGGGGCGAGCAGTACTTC
D: TRBD1; V: TRBV9; J: TRBJ1-4; size: NA; CDR3: CASSVSSGQGTNEKLFF; DNA: TGTGCCAGCAGCGTATCGTCGGGACAGGGCACTAATGAAAAACTGTTTTTT
D: NA; V: TRBV19; J: TRBJ1-1; size: NA; CDR3: CASSIETGLNTEAFF; DNA: TGTGCCAGTAGTATAGAAACAGGGTTGAACACTGAAGCTTTCTTT